This T cell receptor (beta chain) was recovered during a study of blood T cell repertoires in COVID-19 (dated by TCRdb to 2020 to 2021). Notes on the research overall: The collaborator samples originated in the United States, Italy and Spain and spanned the acute and convalescent phases of COVID-19. Samples were obtained from the ongoing ImmuneRACE study (first 160 participants) and from some 1,300 subjects provided by 6 global collaborators. The dataset comprised deeply sampled blood TCRbeta repertoires from subjects exposed to, actively infected with, or recovered from COVID-19. The repertoires were released in a freely available public database meant as a resource for research on the immune response to SARS-CoV-2. Sample metadata almost always included a de-identified subject ID, COVID-19 status, age in years and sex. HLA class I and class II types, where available, came from metadata supplied by the sample provider rather than from assay-based typing. The prospective study material was composed of cDNA or gDNA derived from T cells, B-cell-depleted T cells, or PBMCs. Broader findings and caveats from the paper: The amount of clinical and demographic metadata varied by source and participant and was provided uncurated.

The immunoSEQ Assay, a bias-controlled multiplex PCR, was used to amplify TCRbeta CDR3 regions from genomic DNA. The authors' pipeline ran thus. The number of nucleated cells in each sample was estimated from the amplification of reference gene primers within the assay. To quantify the absolute abundance of each unique TCRbeta CDR3 rearrangement, sequence reads were collapsed and filtered. For each sample, productive Simpson clonality was calculated as the square root of Simpson's diversity index across productive rearrangements. TCRdb took this table from immuneACCESS and kept in-frame rearrangements with V and J called. Such tables lack part of the clones; where checked against another copy, unresolved V genes explain under half of the gap, and the rest is unexplained. Clone size and the V and J calls come from that table; the DNA yielded D and trimming. This sample is represented by under 400,000 clones; 86% of them were singletons. Clones ranked in the top ten supply 4% to 5.5% of the sample.

Compared with germline, V lacks 4 bases and J lacks 1 base; bases without a gene match: 16. The CDR3 spans 19 residues, from the cysteine through the phenylalanine. Only CDR3 DNA remains: 57 bases, in frame from the first base. Sequences SGHVS (CDR1) and FNYEAQ (CDR2) are obtained from the germline V gene. Enrolling through a virtual design, the prospective study's participants ranged in age from roughly 18 to 95 years and lived across 20 to 25 United States geographic areas. Cohort assignment in the prospective study relied on participant-reported clinical history from a screening survey and a study questionnaire. In the prospective study, whole blood, serum and a nasopharyngeal or oropharyngeal swab were collected from each participant by mobile phlebotomists. Prospective study participants could optionally give additional blood draws and questionnaires over an approximately 2-month period. Before DNA extraction, blood samples from the prospective study were shipped at room temperature or frozen.

A single count supports this clone. Its antigen specificity is not known. Within one base of it there is no much larger clone, and no base qualities were kept. The receptor chain draws on TRBV7-6 and TRBJ2-3, with 8 bases matching TRBD2. The receptor was derived from a woman aged 40 to 50 with acute COVID-19. The sequencing input was PBMCs or T cells enriched from blood (not recorded which). The nucleotides are TGTGCCAGCAGCTCTACTGGTATAGCGGGACCGGTGGGCACAGATACGCAGTATTTT. The translation is CASSSTGIAGPVGTDTQYF.